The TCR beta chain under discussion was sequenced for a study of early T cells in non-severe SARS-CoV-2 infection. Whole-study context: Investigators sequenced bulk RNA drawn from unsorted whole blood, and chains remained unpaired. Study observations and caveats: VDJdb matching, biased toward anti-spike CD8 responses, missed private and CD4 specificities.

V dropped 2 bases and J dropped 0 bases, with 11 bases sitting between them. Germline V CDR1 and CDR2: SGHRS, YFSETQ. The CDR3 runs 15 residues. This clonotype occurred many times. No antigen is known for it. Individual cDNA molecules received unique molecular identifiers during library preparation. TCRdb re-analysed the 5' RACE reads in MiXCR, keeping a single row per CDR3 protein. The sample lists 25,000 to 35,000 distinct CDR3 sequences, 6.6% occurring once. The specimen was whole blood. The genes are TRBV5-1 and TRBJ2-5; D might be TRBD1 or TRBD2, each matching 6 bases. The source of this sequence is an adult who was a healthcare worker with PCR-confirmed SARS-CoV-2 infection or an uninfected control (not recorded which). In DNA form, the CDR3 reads TGCGCCAGCAGCTTTTGGGGGGCCGACCAAGAGACCCAGTACTTC. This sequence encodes CASSFWGADQETQYF.